Listed below are T cell receptor beta chains from one sample, sequenced in a study of OX40 agonist ivuxolimab in advanced cancers. Repertoires were generated with immunoSEQ multiplex PCR, while TCRdb's copy carries only in-frame clones and drops some. Altogether just over 90,000 clones are present, under 95% being singletons, with the ten largest covering 3% to 4%. The source material was CD4+ or CD8+ T cells sorted from blood, sampled in a trial of the OX40 agonist ivuxolimab. The source of these receptors is an adult with an advanced solid tumor such as melanoma, head and neck, liver or kidney cancer. Each CDR3 is given with its conserved first and last residue. D genes are given only for firm matches. Size tells how often a clone was seen (once, few, many) or the class of an expanded clone, and some rows leave it out.

TGCGCCAGCAGCCAAGATTCGTCAGGGAGAGACGAGCAGTACTTC,CASSQDSSGRDEQYF,TRBJ2-7,TRBV4-1,.,.
TGTGCCAGCATCCCACGTACGAGGGGGCCGGATCAGCCCCAGCATTTT,CASIPRTRGPDQPQHF,TRBJ1-5,TRBV21-1,.,.
TGTGCCACCAGCCATACAGGGGTATTAGGCTACGAGCAGTACTTC,CATSHTGVLGYEQYF,TRBJ2-7,TRBV15,.,TRBD1
TGCGCCAGCAGCCAAGAATACACGACGCGCAATCAGCCCCAGCATTTT,CASSQEYTTRNQPQHF,TRBJ1-5,TRBV4-1,.,.
TGCGCCAGCAGCCAAGTTCCGGGACAGGACTCCTACGAGCAGTACTTC,CASSQVPGQDSYEQYF,TRBJ2-7,TRBV4-1,.,TRBD1
TGTGCCAGCAGTTTGGCAGCTCTTAATGAAAAACTGTTTTTT,CASSLAALNEKLFF,TRBJ1-4,TRBV28,.,.
TGTGCCAGCAGCTTAGAAAGGGTGCATGGCTACACCTTC,CASSLERVHGYTF,TRBJ1-2,TRBV11-2,.,.
TGTGCCAGCAGCGTAGAAGGTACCCCCTACAATGAGCAGTTCTTC,CASSVEGTPYNEQFF,TRBJ2-1,TRBV9,once,.
TGTGCCAGCAAAACAGACCGCGTGCACACTGAAGCTTTCTTT,CASKTDRVHTEAFF,TRBJ1-1,TRBV28,.,.
TGTGCCAGCAGCGCCCGGGACAGCCACGAGCAGTACTTC,CASSARDSHEQYF,TRBJ2-7,TRBV13,.,TRBD1
TGCGCCAGCAGCCTGGACGTCGGTGGCACAGATACGCAGTATTTT,CASSLDVGGTDTQYF,TRBJ2-3,TRBV5-1,.,.
TGTGCCAGCAGTTTAGGGGCGGGGGAGCAGTACTTC,CASSLGAGEQYF,TRBJ2-7,TRBV6-6,.,.
TGTGCCAGCAGCTTCCGACGCCCGAGCGGGGAGTGGGTAGAGACCCAGTACTTC,CASSFRRPSGEWVETQYF,TRBJ2-5,TRBV7-2,.,TRBD2
TGTGCCAGCAGTGCCCCGGGACTCCTAGACGAGCAGTACTTC,CASSAPGLLDEQYF,TRBJ2-7,TRBV9,.,.
TGCGCCAGCAGCTTAGGGTACGAGCAGTACTTC,CASSLGYEQYF,TRBJ2-7,TRBV5-1,.,.
TGTGCCAGCAGCTCTGGACTGACTACAACTAATGAAAAACTGTTTTTT,CASSSGLTTTNEKLFF,TRBJ1-4,TRBV5-8,.,.
TGTGCCACCAGCAGAGCTATAGGAGGAGGCAAAAACATTCAGTACTTC,CATSRAIGGGKNIQYF,TRBJ2-4,TRBV15,.,.
TGTGCCAGCAGCCCCCAGGGGGGCGACTATGGCTACACCTTC,CASSPQGGDYGYTF,TRBJ1-2,TRBV5-6,.,TRBD1
TGCGCCAGCAGTCAGGGCCTCACAGATACGCAGTATTTT,CASSQGLTDTQYF,TRBJ2-3,TRBV10-1,.,.
TGTGCCACCAGCAGGGAGACAGGGGGTTTCTGGCATGAGCAGTTCTTC,CATSRETGGFWHEQFF,TRBJ2-1,TRBV15,.,TRBD1
TGTGCCAGCAGTCTCTCATGGTCCCTTATCAGGGGAACTAATGAAAAACTGTTTTTT,CASSLSWSLIRGTNEKLFF,TRBJ1-4,TRBV27,.,.
TGTGCCAGCAGCGACGGGACTAGCGGTGACACAGATACGCAGTATTTT,CASSDGTSGDTDTQYF,TRBJ2-3,TRBV9,few,TRBD2
TGTGCCAGCAGTTTCCGACAGATCCCCCAAGAGACCCAGTACTTC,CASSFRQIPQETQYF,TRBJ2-5,TRBV6-6,.,.
TGCGCCAGCAGCTTCCTATCAGCAGCGGATATCACAGATACGCAGTATTTT,CASSFLSAADITDTQYF,TRBJ2-3,TRBV5-1,.,.
TGTGCCTGGAGTGTAAGCGGGGAGACTGAAGCTTTCTTT,CAWSVSGETEAFF,TRBJ1-1,TRBV30,few,.
TGTGCCAGCAGCGGCCACGAGACAGGATTTCAGACAGATACGCAGTATTTT,CASSGHETGFQTDTQYF,TRBJ2-3,TRBV2,.,.
TGTGCCAGCAGCTTAGCAGGGGTTAACTACAATGAGCAGTTCTTC,CASSLAGVNYNEQFF,TRBJ2-1,TRBV7-9,.,.
TGTGCCAGCAGCATACTAGCGGGAGGGTTCTACAATGAGCAGTTCTTC,CASSILAGGFYNEQFF,TRBJ2-1,TRBV11-2,.,TRBD2
TGTGCCAGCAGTTTTGGCGGGGAGCTGTTTTTT,CASSFGGELFF,TRBJ2-2,TRBV27,.,.
TGTGCCAGCGCGGGAACATTCACAGATACGCAGTATTTT,CASAGTFTDTQYF,TRBJ2-3,TRBV6-6,.,.
TGTGCCAGCAGCCCGCCGCTACAGGGTATCTATGGCTACACCTTC,CASSPPLQGIYGYTF,TRBJ1-2,TRBV6-5,.,.